These 8 T cell receptor beta chains share one sample of origin, sequenced in a study of beta chain features in type 1 diabetes. Study findings and constraints: Shortening of TCRB CDR3s, moderate but significant, appeared in all four CD4+ subsets of Type 1 diabetes patients.

Expressed TCRB transcripts were sequenced after all isolated RNA was converted to cDNA. Some clones are missing from TCRdb's copy, which holds only in-frame ones; the method was immunoSEQ multiplex PCR. The table includes about 240,000 clones, 11% to 15% detected once. Their target antigens are unknown. Sequenced input: naive CD4+ T cells from blood. These receptor sequences come from a man younger than 40 with type 1 diabetes.

There are a few counts of this clone. This chain uses TRBV5-6 with TRBJ2-7; D might be TRBD1 (5 bases). The germline V gene encodes CDR1 SGHDT and CDR2 YYEEEE. The CDR3 length is 14 residues. With 4 bases removed from V and 4 bases from J, the gap between germline ends came to 15 bases. The CDR3 coding sequence is TGTGCCAGCAGCCGCGCCGGCAGGGAATACGAGCAGTACTTC. The encoded protein is CASSRAGREYEQYF.

This chain connects TRBV29-1 to TRBJ1-2; TRBD1 might be the D (5 bases). The germline CDR1 and CDR2 sequences are SQVTM and ANQGSEA. CDR3 length: 14 amino acids. V was clipped by 1 base and J by 4 bases, with 13 bases between them. In DNA form, the CDR3 reads TGCAGCGTTGAAGGGAGGGGCCGACCCTATGGCTACACCTTC. This sequence encodes CSVEGRGRPYGYTF.

There are a few counts of this clone. The rearrangement joins TRBV5-4 to TRBJ2-1; 10 bases map to TRBD2. CDR1 SGHNT and CDR2 YYREEE come from the germline V gene (reference sequence). The CDR3 is 17 amino acids. The V gene end was trimmed by 0 bases and the J gene end by 3 bases; junction bases not matched to a gene: 6. DNA of the CDR3: TGTGCCAGCAGCTTGGAGGCTAGCGGGAGTTTCTACAATGAGCAGTTCTTC. Translated, it gives CASSLEASGSFYNEQFF.

This clone turned up a few times. The chain links TRBV7-2 to TRBJ1-6; 7 bases match TRBD1. The V and J ends lost 2 bases and 3 bases, in that order; junction bases with no gene match: 7. Germline V gene data show CDR1 as SGHTA and CDR2 as FQGNSA. The CDR3 totals 17 residues. The CDR3 DNA follows: TGTGCCAGCAGCTTACGTAGTTACAGGGGCTATAATTCACCCCTCCACTTT. Translation gives CASSLRSYRGYNSPLHF. The variable domain in full, completed from reference TRBV7-2 and TRBJ1-6, reads GAGVSQSPSNKVTEKGKDVELRCDPISGHTALYWYRQSLGQGLEFLIYFQGNSAPDKSGLPSDRFSAERTGGSVSTLTIQRTQQEDSAVYLCASSLRSYRGYNSPLHFGNGTRLTVT.

This clone was observed a handful of times. This rearrangement joins TRBV5-1 to TRBJ2-7; D might be TRBD1 (7 bases). V lost 5 bases and J 0 bases, leaving 12 bases between the germline ends. This CDR3 is built from 14 residues. The germline V gene has CDR1 SGHRS and CDR2 YFSETQ. Here the CDR3 DNA reads TGCGCCAGCAGGCCAGGGGGGAGCTCCTACGAGCAGTACTTC. Protein: CASRPGGSSYEQYF.

This clone was seen a handful of times. The chain combines TRBV7-9 with TRBJ2-7; 7 nucleotides line up with TRBD1. Germline values: CDR1 SEHNR, CDR2 FQNEAQ (reference sequence). J was trimmed by 7 bases and V by 5 bases; bases with no gene match: 5. The CDR3 runs 12 residues. CDR3 sequence: CASSTRQGEQYF. The DNA for the CDR3 is TGTGCCAGCAGCACTCGACAGGGAGAGCAGTACTTC. Filled out from reference TRBV7-9 and TRBJ2-7, the complete variable domain reads DTGVSQNPRHKITKRGQNVTFRCDPISEHNRLYWYRQTLGQGPEFLTYFQNEAQLEKSRLLSDRFSAERPKGSFSTLEIQRTEQGDSAMYLCASSTRQGEQYFGPGTRLTVT.

This chain joins TRBV7-2 and TRBJ1-2, with 7 bases that match TRBD1. Germline V CDR1 and CDR2: SGHTA, FQGNSA. Trimming cost V 4 bases and J 1 base; bases outside gene matches: 3. The CDR3 is 14 residues long. The CDR3 here is CASSSQGNNYGYTF. CDR3 in DNA: TGTGCCAGCAGCTCACAGGGGAATAACTATGGCTACACCTTC.

The rearrangement uses TRBV6-6 and TRBJ2-2; 7 bases fit TRBD1. Germline CDR1 reads MNHNY; CDR2 reads SVGAGI (reference sequence). Trimming took 6 bases from V and 4 from J; bases not matched to a gene: 8. This CDR3 is 15 amino acids long. CDR3 DNA sequence: TGTGCCAGCAGCATCGGACAGGCGTTCACCGGGGAGCTGTTTTTT. It encodes CASSIGQAFTGELFF.